Below, 23 T cell receptor beta chains from the same sample are listed, as sequenced in a study of T cell responses to AZD1222 COVID-19 vaccine. This table comes from immunoSEQ multiplex PCR, and its TCRdb copy is limited to in-frame clones, with some not included. In the table there are roughly 58,000 clones, approximately 89% of which are singletons. The sequencing used peripheral blood, collected 28 days after the second AZD1222 dose. The receptors come from an adult who received the AZD1222 COVID-19 vaccine.

The genes are TRBV29-1 and TRBJ1-2; 7 bases align to TRBD1. The CDR3 extends over 15 amino acids. V shed 4 bases and J 1 base; nucleotides not matched to a gene: 9. Germline V lookup: CDR1 SQVTM, CDR2 ANQGSEA. CDR3 protein: CSVAFWTGVNYGYTF. CDR3 nucleotide sequence: TGCAGCGTTGCCTTCTGGACAGGAGTTAACTATGGCTACACCTTC.

The V and J genes are TRBV28 and TRBJ1-1; D call uncertain. Per germline, CDR1 MDHEN and CDR2 SYDVKM. This CDR3 has 12 residues. Trimming removed 5 bases at V and 5 bases at J, with 9 bases between. The CDR3 sequence is CASSPLGTEAFF. The CDR3 DNA sequence: TGTGCCAGCAGTCCCCTCGGAACTGAAGCTTTCTTT.

CDR3 coding DNA: TGTGCCATCGTCGGCCCCCGACAGGGACTCACTGAAGCTTTCTTT. It codes for CAIVGPRQGLTEAFF. This chain connects TRBV3-1 (or the pseudogene TRBV3-2) to TRBJ1-1; 7 bases agree with TRBD1. The CDR3 has 15 residues. Trimming removed 10 bases from V and 4 bases from J; junction bases left unmatched: 15. Germline V gives CDR1 LGHDT, CDR2 YNNKEL (reference sequence).

The V and J genes are TRBV6-5 and TRBJ2-7; D may be TRBD1 or TRBD2 (5 bases each). Germline V gene sequence: CDR1 MNHEY, CDR2 SVGAGI. This CDR3 has 11 amino acids. V lost 7 bases to trimming and J lost 5 bases, with 9 bases between them. In nucleotides, the CDR3 is TGTGCCAGCATCCGGGGCGACGAGCAGTACTTC. Translated, it gives CASIRGDEQYF.

This chain links TRBV25-1 with TRBJ1-1; D may be TRBD1 (6 bases). CDR1 MGHDK and CDR2 SYGVNS come from the germline V gene. CDR3 length equals 13 residues. The V end was cut by 5 bases, the J end by 6 bases, with 13 bases between. The CDR3 is CASSLPGVAEAFF. CDR3 sequence (DNA): TGTGCCAGCAGTCTTCCAGGGGTGGCTGAAGCTTTCTTT.

The rearrangement links TRBV5-1 to TRBJ1-4; 9 bases are a match to TRBD1. The CDR3 totals 14 residues. Unmatched junction bases numbered 6, after V lost 4 bases and J lost 8 bases. The germline CDR1 and CDR2 sequences are SGHRS and YFSETQ. The CDR3 DNA is TGCGCCAGCAGCACGGGACAGGGCAACGAAAAACTGTTTTTT. Its translation: CASSTGQGNEKLFF. Drawing the rest from reference TRBV5-1 and TRBJ1-4, the complete variable domain is KAGVTQTPRYLIKTRGQQVTLSCSPISGHRSVSWYQQTPGQGLQFLFEYFSETQRNKGNFPGRFSGRQFSNSRSEMNVSTLELGDSALYLCASSTGQGNEKLFFGSGTQLSVL.

The J gene is TRBJ1-2, the V gene TRBV19; D gene ambiguous. Germline V gene lookup returns CDR1 LNHDA and CDR2 SQIVND (reference sequence). This CDR3 is 14 amino acids long. Trimming took 7 bases from V and 0 from J, leaving 12 bases between them. The CDR3 DNA reads as TGTGCCAGTAAATACGTGTCTTCTAACTATGGCTACACCTTC. Amino acids: CASKYVSSNYGYTF.

The rearrangement joins TRBV15 to TRBJ1-1, with 7 bases that match TRBD1. CDR3 size: 16 residues. V was pared by 0 bases and J by 1 base, with 5 bases of the junction left unmatched. Germline V gene lookup returns CDR1 LNHNV and CDR2 YYDKDF (reference sequence). The CDR3: CATSRDRDRPNTEAFF. CDR3 nucleotides: TGTGCCACCAGCAGAGATCGGGACAGACCGAACACTGAAGCTTTCTTT.

V is TRBV5-1 and J is TRBJ2-7, with 7 bases fitting TRBD1. Germline trimming cut 5 bases from V and 4 bases from J; bases unmatched to any gene: 6. The CDR3 has 13 amino acids. Germline V lookup: CDR1 SGHRS, CDR2 YFSETQ. This chain's CDR3 is CASRRGGGYEQYF. The CDR3 bases are TGCGCCAGCAGACGAGGGGGCGGGTACGAGCAGTACTTC.

Worth noting for this clone: The junction departs from germline at one end; a sequencing error may be responsible. The CDR3 loop reads CASSLAGRDKGLRANEKLFF. The CDR3 DNA is TGTGCTAGCAGCTTAGCGGGACGGGACAAAGGGTTGCGGGCTAATGAAAAACTGTTTTTT. The genes are TRBV7-7 and TRBJ1-4, with D possibly being TRBD1 (6 bases). Per germline, CDR1 SSHAT and CDR2 FNYEAQ (reference sequence). The CDR3 sequence is 20 residues long.

This clone was observed once. The chain links TRBV19 to TRBJ1-1; 8 bases agree with TRBD1. CDR3 length equals 14 residues. CDR1 is LNHDA, CDR2 SQIVND, per germline (reference sequence). J gave up 1 base and V 3 bases, and 1 base lay outside the gene matches. CDR3 nucleotides: TGTGCCAGTAGTATGGGGACAGGGAACACTGAAGCTTTCTTT. Its translation is CASSMGTGNTEAFF.

In DNA form, the CDR3 reads TGCGCCAGCAGCTTGGAACCCGGGGAGGCGCGGGAGCAGTACTTC. This translates into CASSLEPGEAREQYF. The V gene is TRBV5-1, the J gene TRBJ2-7, with D possibly TRBD2 on 6 matching bases. Looked up from germline, CDR1 is SGHRS and CDR2 is YFSETQ. Trimming removed 0 bases from V and 7 bases from J, with 17 bases in between. CDR3 length: 15 residues.

This clone was counted a single time. This chain links TRBV7-8 with TRBJ2-5; 7 nucleotides line up with TRBD2. The CDR3 runs to 14 residues. Per germline, CDR1 SGHVS and CDR2 FQNEAQ. V shed 6 bases and J 0 bases; nucleotides not matched to a gene: 4. The CDR3: CASSLLAYQETQYF. The CDR3 coding sequence is TGTGCCAGCAGTTTACTAGCGTACCAAGAGACCCAGTACTTC.

This rearrangement joins TRBV5-1 to TRBJ1-6, with unresolved D. The CDR3 covers 15 residues. Trimming shortened V by 0 bases and J by 10 bases, and 14 bases separated the two germline ends. Germline lookup yields CDR1 SGHRS and CDR2 YFSETQ. In DNA form, the CDR3 reads TGCGCCAGCAGCTTGGCCGACCCGGGTATCTCACCCCTCCACTTT. Translated, it gives CASSLADPGISPLHF.

The genes are TRBV6-4 and TRBJ2-7, with a tentative D call TRBD2 (5 bases). Trimming stripped 7 bases from V and 3 bases from J, with 10 bases between. This CDR3 has 12 residues. The germline gives CDR1 MRHNA, CDR2 SNTAGT. CDR3 loop: CASIHAGYEQYF. CDR3 sequence (DNA): TGTGCCAGCATTCACGCGGGCTACGAGCAGTACTTC.

J is TRBJ2-2 and V is TRBV5-1; D is perhaps TRBD1 or TRBD2 (6 bases each). CDR3 length equals 15 residues. Trimming shortened V by 1 base and J by 2 bases, and 9 bases separated the two germline ends. Germline V gene data show CDR1 as SGHRS and CDR2 as YFSETQ. CDR3 in amino acids: CASSLIGGNTGELFF. DNA of the CDR3: TGCGCCAGCAGCTTGATCGGGGGCAACACCGGGGAGCTGTTTTTT.

The V gene is TRBV19, the J gene TRBJ2-7; D unresolved. This CDR3 is built from 13 residues. CDR1 and CDR2 (germline): LNHDA, SQIVND (reference sequence). V was cut by 6 bases and J by 1 base, with 10 bases left in between. CDR3: CASSRPGSYEQYF. The CDR3 DNA reads as TGTGCCAGTAGCAGGCCGGGTTCCTACGAGCAGTACTTC.

V is TRBV5-1 and J is TRBJ1-2; 7 bases are shared with TRBD1. Germline V lookup: CDR1 SGHRS, CDR2 YFSETQ. This CDR3 comprises 16 residues. After removal of 2 bases from V and 6 bases from J, the junction contained 13 bases not matched to a gene. The CDR3 is CASSFLLGTERDGYTF. Written as DNA, the CDR3 is TGCGCCAGCAGCTTCCTCCTGGGGACAGAAAGGGATGGCTACACCTTC.

The V and J genes are TRBV5-1 and TRBJ2-5; the D gene could be TRBD1 or TRBD2 (5 bases each). Germline CDR1 and CDR2: SGHRS and YFSETQ. V was shortened by 5 bases and J by 4 bases, with 15 bases between the two germline ends. The CDR3 consists of 14 residues. The CDR3 protein is CASRQSGAGETQYF. CDR3 bases: TGCGCCAGCAGACAGAGTGGGGCGGGAGAGACCCAGTACTTC.

The V call is TRBV5-1, the J call TRBJ2-5; 13 bases align to TRBD2. CDR3 length: 15 amino acids. The V gene's germline CDR1 is SGHRS and CDR2 YFSETQ. The V and J ends lost 2 bases and 3 bases, in that order; junction bases with no gene match: 1. The CDR3 nucleotides are TGCGCCAGCAGCTTTGGGACTAGCGGGGAAGAGACCCAGTACTTC. Protein product: CASSFGTSGEETQYF.

This clone was seen more than once but under ten times. This chain joins TRBV10-3 and TRBJ1-3; 8 nucleotides match TRBD1. Trimming took 11 bases from V and 0 from J; bases not matched to a gene: 6. Germline V gives CDR1 ENHRY, CDR2 SYGVKD. The CDR3 length is 14 residues. CDR3 sequence reads: CALRQGNSGNTIYF. The CDR3 coding sequence is TGTGCCCTCCGACAGGGGAACTCTGGAAACACCATATATTTT.

The chain has TRBV15 and TRBJ2-5; no definite D call. Germline-derived CDR1 and CDR2 are LNHNV and YYDKDF (reference sequence). The ends were cut back, 0 bases at V and 2 bases at J, with 4 bases in the middle. This CDR3 contains 13 residues. CDR3 DNA sequence: TGTGCCACCAGCAGAGACTGGCAAGAGACCCAGTACTTC. It is translated as CATSRDWQETQYF. The whole variable domain, filled in from reference TRBV15 and TRBJ2-5, reads DAMVIQNPRYQVTQFGKPVTLSCSQTLNHNVMYWYQQKSSQAPKLLFHYYDKDFNNEADTPDNFQSRRPNTSFCFLDIRSPGLGDTAMYLCATSRDWQETQYFGPGTRLLVL.

This clone was detected once. The chain recombines TRBV6-5 with TRBJ2-1; 8 bases align to TRBD2. The CDR3 sequence is 16 residues long. Per the germline V gene, CDR1 is MNHEY and CDR2 is SVGAGI. J lost 2 bases, V lost 1 base, and 4 bases had no gene match. Written as DNA, the CDR3 is TGTGCCAGCAGTTACTTCACTAGCGGAGCCTACAATGAGCAGTTCTTC. Protein sequence: CASSYFTSGAYNEQFF.